The 21 T cell receptor beta chains below come from one sample, sequenced in a study of glioma-infiltrating T cells. Amplification of TCR alpha and beta CDR3 regions from RNA used iRepertoire nested multiplex PCR. Each CDR3 protein is one row after TCRdb ran MiXCR on the multiplex PCR reads. The sample includes some 99,000 distinct CDR3 sequences, less than 30% of them seen just once. Sequencing used glioma tissue, nonneoplastic brain tissue, or PBMCs (not recorded which). Receptors were obtained from a human donor with low-grade glioma or glioblastoma, undergoing nonglioma brain surgery, or in good health (not recorded which).

V gene TRBV4-1 combines with J gene TRBJ2-1; TRBD1 matches 11 bases. Germline V gene sequence: CDR1 MGHRA, CDR2 YSYEKL. Germline trimming cut 4 bases from V and 6 bases from J; bases unmatched to any gene: 11. CDR3 length: 17 amino acids. CDR3 region: CASSPQDGQGAPNEQFF. The CDR3 coding sequence is TGCGCCAGCAGCCCGCAAGATGGACAGGGGGCTCCCAATGAGCAGTTCTTC.

This clonotype has more than one count but fewer than ten. The J gene is TRBJ2-5, the V gene TRBV12-3 or TRBV12-4; TRBD1 aligns across 8 bases. Trimming at V came to 3 bases and at J to 2 bases, leaving 5 bases not matched to a gene. There are 15 residues in the CDR3. CDR3: CASSFADRGQETQYF. DNA of the CDR3: TGTGCCAGCAGTTTCGCCGACAGGGGACAAGAGACCCAGTACTTC.

As to this clonotype: A much larger clone lies one base from this, so it may be a read error. The V gene is TRBV2, the J gene TRBJ1-6; weak D call: TRBD1 (6 bases). Germline CDR1 and CDR2: SNHLY and FYNNEI. This CDR3 spans 13 amino acids. Here the CDR3 reads CASKQGSNSPHHF. As DNA, the CDR3 is TGTGCCAGCAAGCAGGGGTCGAATTCACCCCACCACTTT.

About this clonotype: This clone may be a read error of a much larger clone one base away. This chain uses TRBV14 with TRBJ1-2; D is perhaps TRBD1 (6 bases). Germline CDR1 and CDR2: SGHDN and FVKESK. V shed 4 bases and J shed 7 bases, with 16 bases lying between them. There are 14 residues in the CDR3. CDR3 residues: CASSPYRESGGYTF. For the CDR3, the DNA is TGTGCCAGCAGCCCATACAGGGAGAGTGGTGGCTACACCTTC.

This rearrangement joins TRBV4-1 to TRBJ2-3; possibly TRBD1 for D (6 bases). Germline CDR1 and CDR2: MGHRA and YSYEKL. The CDR3 is 18 residues long. Deletions cut 2 bases from V and 3 bases from J, with 21 bases between. The CDR3 nucleotides read TGCGCCAGCAGCCAACCGAAAACTGGGGGCGGTTTGACAGATACGCAGTATTTT. It is translated as CASSQPKTGGGLTDTQYF.

The chain joins TRBV4-3 to TRBJ1-1; D is ambiguous. V was clipped by 1 base and J by 4 bases, with 10 bases between them. Germline V gives CDR1 LGHNA, CDR2 YSLEER. The CDR3 is made up of 14 amino acids. The CDR3 bases are TGCGCCAGCAGCCAAGTAGGTCGGAGCACTGAAGCTTTCTTT. Encoded protein: CASSQVGRSTEAFF.

Concerning this clonotype itself: Being one base from a much bigger clone, this may be a read error. The missing conserved phenylalanine or tryptophan at the end of this CDR3 makes a read error likely. The rearrangement uses TRBV3-1 and TRBJ1-2; 7 bases fit TRBD1. In germline, CDR1 is LGHDT, CDR2 YNNKEL (reference sequence). V trimming: 6 bases; J trimming: 7 bases; junction bases outside the gene matches: 5. The CDR3 runs to 12 residues. CDR3 sequence reads: CASSRPGGGYTS. In nucleotides, the CDR3 is TGTGCCAGCAGTCGACCAGGGGGTGGCTACACCTCC.

Remarks on this clonotype: A read error may explain this, as a much larger clone is one base away. J is TRBJ2-1 and V is TRBV5-1, with a possible D match to TRBD2 (7 bases). V was pared by 1 base and J by 7 bases, with 18 bases between. CDR3 length equals 16 residues. The germline gives CDR1 SGHRS, CDR2 YFSETQ. This CDR3 is CASSLTMVGGGNEQFF. The CDR3 DNA reads as TGCGCCAGCAGCTTGACGATGGTGGGAGGGGGGAATGAGCAGTTCTTC.

Notes on this clonotype: Given a much more abundant clone one base away, this may be a read error. The genes are TRBV29-1 and TRBJ1-2, with D uncertain. This CDR3 comprises 13 residues. Germline V lookup: CDR1 SQVTM, CDR2 ANQGSEA. V was clipped by 7 bases and J by 6 bases, with 18 bases between them. CDR3 loop: CSAGLEAGHGYTF. The CDR3 DNA is TGCAGCGCTGGACTGGAGGCGGGCCATGGCTACACCTTC.

Details on this clonotype: The CDR3 end shows no conserved phenylalanine or tryptophan, and so a read error is likely. V is TRBV6-5 and J is TRBJ2-5; D gene uncertain. CDR1 is MNHEY, CDR2 SVGAGI, per germline. The V gene lost 8 bases and the J gene lost 0 bases, with 7 bases spanning the gap. The CDR3 sequence is 12 residues long. Written as DNA, the CDR3 is TGTGCCAGCCGAAAGTACCAAGAGACCCAGTACTCT. This encodes CASRKYQETQYS.

With respect to this clonotype: A much larger clone is a single base away; this may be a read error. The genes are TRBV12-3 or TRBV12-4 and TRBJ1-3; D perhaps matches TRBD1 (5 bases). CDR3 size: 15 residues. CDR3 sequence reads: CASSSGLSSGDTIYF. In nucleotides, the CDR3 is TGTGCCAGCAGTTCGGGACTCAGCTCTGGAGACACCATATATTTT.

This clonotype was detected many times. The chain recombines TRBV6-2 or TRBV6-3 with TRBJ1-1, with D possibly being TRBD1 (5 bases). Looked up from germline, CDR1 is MNHEY and CDR2 is SVGEGT. This CDR3 is built from 13 residues. V lost 2 bases to trimming and J lost 6 bases, with 10 bases between them. CDR3 bases: TGTGCCAGCAGTTACGGGGGGTCCCCTGAAGCTTTCTTT. Its translation: CASSYGGSPEAFF.

A word on this clonotype: A much larger clone differs from this one at a single base, so this may be a read error. This chain links TRBV24-1 with TRBJ2-2; 9 bases line up with TRBD1. This CDR3 is built from 16 residues. CDR1 KGHDR and CDR2 SFDVKD come from the germline V gene. The DNA of the CDR3 is TGTGACACCAGTTCCTCGGACAGGGGCGACACCGGGGAGCTGTTTTTT. The encoded protein is CDTSSSDRGDTGELFF.

This clonotype has a count of ten or more. As DNA, the CDR3 is TGTGCCAGCAGCGTGCGGGGGGGCAGCTCCTACAATGAGCAGTTCTTC. It is translated as CASSVRGGSSYNEQFF. V and J are TRBV11-3 and TRBJ2-1; TRBD2 agrees at 9 bases. This CDR3 comprises 16 residues. The V and J ends lost 5 bases and 0 bases, in that order; junction bases with no gene match: 5. Germline V lookup: CDR1 SGHNT, CDR2 YENEEA.

The chain joins TRBV30 to TRBJ1-5; D possibly corresponds to TRBD1 (6 bases). The CDR3 extends over 15 amino acids. Trimming removed 2 bases from V and 6 bases from J, with 17 bases in between. Germline V CDR1 and CDR2: GTSNPN, SVGIG (reference sequence). The CDR3 protein is CAWSPAGQRSQPQHF. CDR3 nucleotide sequence: TGTGCCTGGAGTCCAGCGGGACAACGCAGTCAGCCCCAGCATTTT.

This clonotype has ten or more counts. The V call is TRBV28, the J call TRBJ2-1; D might be TRBD1 (5 bases). V lost 9 bases to trimming and J lost 0 bases, with 15 bases between them. The CDR3 extends over 15 amino acids. From germline, CDR1 is MDHEN and CDR2 SYDVKM. CDR3 DNA sequence: TGTGCCAGTATGGACGGCGACAGCTCCTACAATGAGCAGTTCTTC. Its translation: CASMDGDSSYNEQFF.

Regarding this clonotype: Being one base from a much bigger clone, this may be a read error. The chain links TRBV28 to TRBJ2-7, with 11 bases identical to TRBD2. Germline loops: CDR1 MDHEN, CDR2 SYDVKM. The junction had 12 bases not matched to a gene; V was cut back by 11 bases and J by 9 bases. This CDR3 contains 13 residues. CDR3 nucleotide sequence: TGTGCCGGCGGGACTAGCGGTAATAAAGGGCAGTACTTC. It yields the protein CAGGTSGNKGQYF.

There are many counts of this clonotype. The chain uses TRBV20-1 and TRBJ1-1; D might be TRBD1 (5 bases). Germline CDR1 and CDR2: DFQATT and SNEGSKA (reference sequence). CDR3 length: 14 amino acids. Trimming took off 8 bases at V and 4 bases at J, with 20 bases between the two ends. This CDR3 reads CSLPRDPPATEAFF. The CDR3 region has the DNA TGCAGTTTACCTCGGGACCCTCCTGCCACTGAAGCTTTCTTT.

A few counts support this clonotype. This chain connects TRBV2 to TRBJ1-3, with TRBD1 identical over 7 bases. This CDR3 has 13 residues. Germline assignment: CDR1 SNHLY and CDR2 FYNNEI. V dropped 8 bases and J dropped 1; count of bases not matched to a gene: 2. CDR3 DNA sequence: TGTGCCAGCCCGACAGGGTCTGGAAACACCATATATTTT. It encodes CASPTGSGNTIYF.

This clonotype was recorded at least ten times. V gene TRBV24-1 combines with J gene TRBJ2-3; perhaps TRBD2 as D (5 bases). This CDR3 spans 16 amino acids. Germline assignment: CDR1 KGHDR and CDR2 SFDVKD. V lost 3 bases and J lost 2, with 14 bases in between. The chain's CDR3 is CATSDRGSPSTDTQYF. The DNA of the CDR3 is TGTGCCACCAGTGATCGGGGTTCCCCGTCCACAGATACGCAGTATTTT.

This clonotype appeared many times. This chain connects TRBV7-2 to TRBJ2-3, with 8 bases lining up with TRBD2. Germline V gene lookup returns CDR1 SGHTA and CDR2 FQGNSA. V lost 3 bases to trimming and J lost 3 bases; unmatched junction nucleotides: 2. The CDR3 runs to 14 residues. The CDR3: CASSFLAGTDTQYF. The CDR3 nucleotides are TGTGCCAGCAGCTTCCTAGCGGGTACAGATACGCAGTATTTT.